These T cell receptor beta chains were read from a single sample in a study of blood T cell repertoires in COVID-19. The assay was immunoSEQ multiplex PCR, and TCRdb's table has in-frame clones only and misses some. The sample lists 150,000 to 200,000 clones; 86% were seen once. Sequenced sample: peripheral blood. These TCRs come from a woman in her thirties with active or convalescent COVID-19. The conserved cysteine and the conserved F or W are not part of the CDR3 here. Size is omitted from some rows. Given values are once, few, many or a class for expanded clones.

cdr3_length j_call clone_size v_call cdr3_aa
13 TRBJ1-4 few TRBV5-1 ASSLGQVLNEKLF
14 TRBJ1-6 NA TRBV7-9 ASSGDSPTDNSPLH
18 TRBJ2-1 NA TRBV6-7 ASSPPARLAGGPRWNEQF
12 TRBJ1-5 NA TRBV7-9 ASSTSTVDQPQH
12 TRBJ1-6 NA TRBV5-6 ASSLTAAYSPLH
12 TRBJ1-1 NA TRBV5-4 ASSLGLQNTEAF
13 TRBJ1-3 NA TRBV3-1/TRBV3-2 ASSQVVFSGNTIY
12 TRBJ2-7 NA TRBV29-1 SVEHRGETYEQY
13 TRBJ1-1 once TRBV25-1 ASSRGQGRGTEAF
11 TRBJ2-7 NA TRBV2 ASSEEVSYEQY
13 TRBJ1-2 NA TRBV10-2 ASSEQTGVNYGYT
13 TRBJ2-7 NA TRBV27 ASRYQTGTVYEQY
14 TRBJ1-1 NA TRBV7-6 ASSSGGFGGNTEAF
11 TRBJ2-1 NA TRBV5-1 ASSLVLVSEQF
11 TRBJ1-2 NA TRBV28 ASRTDRYYGYT
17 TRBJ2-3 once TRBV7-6 ASSFGTSGGTKSTDTQY
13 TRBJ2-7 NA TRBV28 ASMGYRGPSYEQY
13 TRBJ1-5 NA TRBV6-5 ASLGQGYSNQPQH
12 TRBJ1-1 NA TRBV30 AWRGETRNTEAF
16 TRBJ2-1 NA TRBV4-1 ASSARLAGGQSYNEQF
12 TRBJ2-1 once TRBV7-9 ASSLARTVNEQF
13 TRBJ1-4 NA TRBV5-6 ASSLDQLRNEKLF
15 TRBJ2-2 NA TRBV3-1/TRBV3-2 ASSQGSGTLNTGELF
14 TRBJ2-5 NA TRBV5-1 ASSLGYGLEQETQY
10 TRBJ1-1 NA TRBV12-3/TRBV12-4 ASRTGFYEAF
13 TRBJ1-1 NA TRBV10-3 AISDQGAVNTEAF
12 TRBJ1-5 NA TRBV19 ASSGTGGYQPQH
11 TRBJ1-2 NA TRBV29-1 SALTGGGYGYT
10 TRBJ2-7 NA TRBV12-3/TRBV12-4 ATAGQSYEQY
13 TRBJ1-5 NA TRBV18 ASSRTGGGNQPQH
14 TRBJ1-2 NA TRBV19 ASSIFHSSDNYGYT
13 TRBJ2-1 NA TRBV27 ASSFSGTPGNEQF
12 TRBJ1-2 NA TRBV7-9 ASSSPGTAGGYT
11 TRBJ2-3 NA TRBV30 AWGQGYADTQY
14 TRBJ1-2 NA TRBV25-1 ASSGYYRERSYGYT
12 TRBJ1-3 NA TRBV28 ASSPGRTGNTIY
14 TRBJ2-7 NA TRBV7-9 ASSLGGTPEPYEQY
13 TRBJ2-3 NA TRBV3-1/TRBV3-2 ASSQVTLSTDTQY
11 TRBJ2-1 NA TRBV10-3 AISESEYGEQF
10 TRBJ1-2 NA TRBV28 ASSPGHEGYT
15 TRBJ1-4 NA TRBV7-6 ASSSNSGGTTNEKLF
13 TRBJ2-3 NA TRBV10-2 ASSDWRGLTDTQY
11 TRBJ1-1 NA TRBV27 ASSFTGNTEAF
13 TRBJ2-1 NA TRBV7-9 ASLAGSSSYNEQF
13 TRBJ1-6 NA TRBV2 ASSEPGQVISPLH
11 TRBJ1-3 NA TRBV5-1 ASSAGQGNTIY
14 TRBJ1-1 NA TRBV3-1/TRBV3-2 ASSQGDRVRGTEAF